This T cell receptor (beta chain) was recorded in a study of control samples from healthy donors and cancer patients. TCRdb keeps only in-frame clones here, not all; method: immunoSEQ multiplex PCR. The sample records approximately 140,000 clones, about 90% being singletons. Germline lookup yields CDR1 DFQATT and CDR2 SNEGSKA (reference sequence). V was cut by 3 bases and J by 4 bases, with 9 bases left in between. This CDR3 is 13 amino acids long. This TCR was recovered from a man aged 18 to 30 in good health. V gene TRBV20-1 combines with J gene TRBJ2-2; D is unclear. The source material was blood. The CDR3: CSASFGPTGELFF. The CDR3 bases are TGCAGTGCTAGTTTCGGGCCCACCGGGGAGCTGTTTTTT.